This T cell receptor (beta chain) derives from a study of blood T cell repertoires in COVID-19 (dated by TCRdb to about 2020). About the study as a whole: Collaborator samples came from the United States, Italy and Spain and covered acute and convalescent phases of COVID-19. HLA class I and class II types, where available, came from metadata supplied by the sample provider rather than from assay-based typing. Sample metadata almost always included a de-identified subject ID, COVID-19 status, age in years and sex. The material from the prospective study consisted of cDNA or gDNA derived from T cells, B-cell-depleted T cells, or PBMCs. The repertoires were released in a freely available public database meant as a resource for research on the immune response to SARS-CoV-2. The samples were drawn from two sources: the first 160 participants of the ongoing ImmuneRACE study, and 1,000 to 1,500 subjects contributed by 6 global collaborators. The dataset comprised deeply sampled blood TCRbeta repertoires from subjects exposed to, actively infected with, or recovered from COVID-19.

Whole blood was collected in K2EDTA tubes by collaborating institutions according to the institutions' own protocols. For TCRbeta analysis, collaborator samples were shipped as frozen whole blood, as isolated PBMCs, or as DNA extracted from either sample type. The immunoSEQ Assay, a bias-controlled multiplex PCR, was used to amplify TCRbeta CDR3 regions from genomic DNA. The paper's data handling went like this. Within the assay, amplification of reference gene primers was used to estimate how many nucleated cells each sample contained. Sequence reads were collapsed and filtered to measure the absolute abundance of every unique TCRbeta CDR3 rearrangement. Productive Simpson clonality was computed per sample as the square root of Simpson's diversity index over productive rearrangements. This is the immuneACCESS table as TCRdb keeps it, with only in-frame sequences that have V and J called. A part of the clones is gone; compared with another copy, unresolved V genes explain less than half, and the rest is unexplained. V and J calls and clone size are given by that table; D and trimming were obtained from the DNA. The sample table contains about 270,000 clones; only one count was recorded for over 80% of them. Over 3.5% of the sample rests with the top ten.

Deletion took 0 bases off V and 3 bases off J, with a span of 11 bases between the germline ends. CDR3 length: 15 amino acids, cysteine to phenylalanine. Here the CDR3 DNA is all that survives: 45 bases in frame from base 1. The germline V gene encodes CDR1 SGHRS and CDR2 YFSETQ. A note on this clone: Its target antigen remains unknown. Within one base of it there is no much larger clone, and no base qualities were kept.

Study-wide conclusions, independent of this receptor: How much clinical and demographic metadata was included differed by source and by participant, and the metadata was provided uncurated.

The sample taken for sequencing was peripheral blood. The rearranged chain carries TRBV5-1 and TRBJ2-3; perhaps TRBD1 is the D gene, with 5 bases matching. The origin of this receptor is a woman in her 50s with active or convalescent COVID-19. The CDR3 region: CASSLGAGLTDTQYF. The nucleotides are TGCGCCAGCAGCTTGGGGGCAGGGTTGACAGATACGCAGTATTTT. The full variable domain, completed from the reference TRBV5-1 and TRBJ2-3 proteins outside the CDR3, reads KAGVTQTPRYLIKTRGQQVTLSCSPISGHRSVSWYQQTPGQGLQFLFEYFSETQRNKGNFPGRFSGRQFSNSRSEMNVSTLELGDSALYLCASSLGAGLTDTQYFGPGTRLTVL.